The 15 T cell receptor beta chains below were found in one sample sequenced in a study of tumor-infiltrating lymphocytes in glioblastoma multiforme. TCRB libraries came from RNA via three nested multiplex PCR rounds. TCRdb re-called the multiplex PCR reads with MiXCR, one entry per CDR3 protein. The table shows tens of thousands of distinct CDR3 sequences, with about 64% occurring only once. Material for sequencing was brain tumor tissue. The receptor source for this set is a male donor with glioblastoma.

To note about this clonotype: This is likely a read error, given that the CDR3 carries no conserved phenylalanine or tryptophan at its end. The genes are TRBV20-1 and TRBJ2-1; 13 bases align to TRBD2. Germline V lookup: CDR1 DFQATT, CDR2 SNEGSKA (reference sequence). The CDR3 covers 16 residues. The CDR3: CSASRPGLAGMNGQFL. In DNA form, the CDR3 reads TGTAGTGCTAGTCGACCGGGACTAGCGGGAATGAATGGGCAGTTCCTC.

This clonotype is categorized as medium-sized. The chain has TRBV6-6 and TRBJ2-3, with TRBD2 matching 11 bases. Trimming at V came to 8 bases and at J to 3 bases, leaving 7 bases not matched to a gene. Germline V lookup: CDR1 MNHNY, CDR2 SVGAGI (reference sequence). The CDR3 loop spans 15 amino acids. CDR3 sequence (DNA): TGTGCCAGCTCCCCGGGACTAGCGGATACAGATACGCAGTATTTT. It translates to CASSPGLADTDTQYF.

This clonotype has only one observation. A read error may explain this, as a much larger clone is one base away. The V gene is TRBV30, the J gene TRBJ2-5; D is tentatively TRBD1 or TRBD2 (5 bases each). Per the germline V gene, CDR1 is GTSNPN and CDR2 is SVGIG (reference sequence). There are 15 residues in the CDR3. CDR3 in DNA: TGTGCCTGGAGTGTACGGGCAGGGAGTTTGGAGACCCAGTGCTTC. It codes for CAWSVRAGSLETQCF.

This clonotype has a count of ten or more. The CDR3 is CASSSPRAGDYSYEQYF. In DNA, the CDR3 is TGTGCCAGCAGTTCCCCACGGGCGGGAGATTACTCCTACGAGCAGTACTTC. The rearrangement uses TRBV6-6 and TRBJ2-7; 7 nucleotides line up with TRBD2. The germline V gene has CDR1 MNHNY and CDR2 SVGAGI (reference sequence). J was trimmed by 0 bases and V by 4 bases; bases with no gene match: 12. The CDR3 covers 17 residues.

A note on this clonotype: Germline is not matched at one junction end, which may reflect a read error. The J gene is TRBJ1-2, the V gene TRBV13, with D uncertain. Germline V CDR1 and CDR2: PRHDT, FYEKMQ (reference sequence). This CDR3 has 13 residues. The CDR3 protein is CASSRNENYGYTF. The CDR3 DNA reads as TGCGCCAGCAGCCGGAATGAAAACTATGGCTACACCTTC.

Worth noting for this clonotype: The junction and the germline gene differ at one end; a read error may be behind it. CDR3 in amino acids: CASSLNLLDEQYF. The CDR3 DNA sequence: TGTGCCAGTAGCTTAAACCTCCTGGACGAGCAGTACTTC. V is TRBV11-2 and J is TRBJ2-7, with D unresolved. The length of the CDR3 is 13 residues. Germline V gene sequence: CDR1 SGHAT, CDR2 FQNNGV.

This clonotype has a count of ten or more. The chain links TRBV5-1 to TRBJ2-1, with D perhaps given as TRBD1 or TRBD2 (5 bases each). This CDR3 is built from 15 residues. From germline, CDR1 is SGHRS and CDR2 YFSETQ. V lost 4 bases and J lost 5, with 16 bases in between. The CDR3 DNA reads TGCGCCAGCAGCCGAGACGGGACCCGGGACAATGAGCAGTTCTTC. Encoded protein: CASSRDGTRDNEQFF.

A remark on this clonotype: At one of its ends the junction is not consistent with the germline gene, which may arise from a read error. The V and J genes are TRBV6-5 and TRBJ1-3; D is uncertain. Germline V gives CDR1 MNHEY, CDR2 SVGAGI. This CDR3 spans 14 amino acids. This CDR3 is CASSYRGTGNTTYF. The CDR3 nucleotides read TGTGCCAGCAGTTATCGGGGAACTGGAAACACCACATATTTC.

This clonotype was recorded at least ten times. The genes are TRBV30 and TRBJ2-3, with D uncertain. The V end lost 4 bases, the J end lost 4 bases, and 12 bases lay between the germline ends. CDR3 length: 13 residues. Germline CDR1 and CDR2: GTSNPN and SVGIG (reference sequence). In DNA form, the CDR3 reads TGTGCCTGGACGCCGGGCGTGGCAGATACGCAGTATTTT. Translated: CAWTPGVADTQYF. The full variable domain, with the rest looked up from reference TRBV30 and TRBJ2-3, is SQTIHQWPATLVQPVGSPLSLECTVEGTSNPNLYWYRQAAGRGLQLLFYSVGIGQISSEVPQNLSASRPQDRQFILSSKKLLLSDSGFYLCAWTPGVADTQYFGPGTRLTVL.

To note about this clonotype: The CDR3 end shows no conserved phenylalanine or tryptophan, and so a read error is likely. The DNA is omitted, as the CDR3 cannot be located on it reliably, and the CDR3 follows TCRdb's listing. The chain has TRBV20-1 and TRBJ1-6; the table gives TRBD1 as D, unverified against the DNA. Including both end residues, the CDR3 is 17 amino acids long. Germline CDR1 reads DFQATT; CDR2 reads SNEGSKA (reference sequence). The CDR3 loop reads CSARAGKGGAQNSPLHV.

This chain uses TRBV29-1 with TRBJ2-5; no clear D gene. CDR1 and CDR2 from the germline V gene are SQVTM and ANQGSEA. CDR3 size: 12 residues. V gave up 0 bases and J gave up 7 bases, with 9 bases separating them. The DNA of the CDR3 is TGCAGCGTTGAAGATCTACCGGGGACCCAGTACTTC. Protein product: CSVEDLPGTQYF.

V usage is TRBV4-1 and J usage is TRBJ1-1; unclear D gene. Germline lookup yields CDR1 MGHRA and CDR2 YSYEKL. Deletions cut 10 bases from V and 8 bases from J, with 20 bases between. This CDR3 has 13 residues. CDR3 sequence (DNA): TGCGCCAATAGCCAAGAGATTTCGACAGAAGCTTTCTTT. Its translation: CANSQEISTEAFF.

The chain carries TRBV5-1 and TRBJ2-5; tentative D call: TRBD1 (5 bases). CDR1 and CDR2 (germline): SGHRS, YFSETQ. V was trimmed by 5 bases and J by 2 bases, leaving 16 bases between them. This CDR3 contains 15 residues. CDR3 DNA: TGCGCCAGCAGGAACCCAAGGGGTTTACAAGAGACCCAGTACTTC. Protein product: CASRNPRGLQETQYF.

Of note for this clonotype: This could be a read error, since a much larger clone is one nucleotide away. The chain combines TRBV30 with TRBJ2-5, with D perhaps TRBD2 (7 bases). The CDR3 is 15 amino acids. Germline assignment: CDR1 GTSNPN and CDR2 SVGIG (reference sequence). Here the CDR3 DNA reads TGTGCCTGGAAGGCCCCCTGGGGGGGCGGAGAGATCCAGTACTTC. Amino acid sequence: CAWKAPWGGGEIQYF.

Turning to this clonotype: A much larger clone sits a single nucleotide away, making a read error possible. The rearrangement uses TRBV20-1 and TRBJ1-2; D gene unclear. Germline CDR1 DFQATT, CDR2 SNEGSKA (reference sequence). The CDR3 covers 13 residues. Written as DNA, the CDR3 is TGCATTGCTAGAGATCAGAACAGTGATGGCTACACCTTC. This translates into CIARDQNSDGYTF.